This T cell receptor (beta chain) is from a study of human CD8 memory T cell subsets. As for this clonotype: Its antigen is not known.

There are 15 residues in the CDR3. CDR1 and CDR2 (germline): SEHNR, FQNEAQ (reference sequence). TCR beta libraries were made by UMI-labeled 5' RACE. TCRdb reprocessed the 5' RACE reads and stores each CDR3 protein as one record, lacking DNA. This table lists roughly 5,000 distinct CDR3 sequences. Negative magnetic separation was used for the enrichment of total CD8+ T cells. In each subset, RNA was taken from duplicate vials, each of roughly 150,000 sorted CD8+ T cells. Study-level points and caveats: T cell repertoires from the stem-like memory and precursor exhausted subsets showed minimal mutual overlap. Stem-like memory and precursor exhausted T cells had similarly high diversity, unlike effector memory cells.

Source material: CD8+ effector memory T cells (TEM) sorted from PBMCs. Specified subset: effector memory CD8 T cells, CCR7- CD45RO+ CD95+. The chain links TRBV7-9 to TRBJ2-5; the D gene TCRdb calls, TRBD1, cannot be checked with no DNA. The TCR originated in a human donor in good health. The CDR3 region is CASSLEVMGGQAQYF. The full variable domain, in which reference TRBV7-9 and TRBJ2-5 provide the parts outside the CDR3, is DTGVSQNPRHKITKRGQNVTFRCDPISEHNRLYWYRQTLGQGPEFLTYFQNEAQLEKSRLLSDRFSAERPKGSFSTLEIQRTEQGDSAMYLCASSLEVMGGQAQYFGPGTRLLVL.